This T cell receptor beta chain was obtained from a study of T cell responses to AZD1222 COVID-19 vaccine. Across the study: Second-dose schedules of about 4 or about 12 weeks were combined.

As for this clone: Its cognate antigen is unknown.

Whole-study results and caveats: Following two doses of AZD1222, Spike-specific TCR breadth and depth rose. Donors, mostly white British, included more females; clonal diversity was possibly underestimated. Targets within unmutated variant regions were reportedly found for nearly half of spike-specific TCRs.

This CDR3 region has 16 residues. Trimming shortened V by 3 bases and J by 2 bases, and 14 bases separated the two germline ends. Germline V gene sequence: CDR1 LNHDA, CDR2 SQIVND (reference sequence). TCRdb's copy holds only in-frame clones and misses some; the assay was immunoSEQ multiplex PCR. This table has about 120,000 clones, about 90% appearing once. Sequencing was performed on peripheral blood, taken on day 0 of AZD1222 vaccination. The rearrangement links TRBV19 to TRBJ1-3, with a weak D call TRBD1 (6 bases). This clonotype was sampled from an adult in good health. The CDR3 sequence is CASSISYRVTGNTIYF. In DNA form, the CDR3 reads TGTGCCAGTAGTATCAGTTACAGGGTCACTGGAAACACCATATATTTT.